These 17 T cell receptor beta chains originate from one sample sequenced in a study of Tregs in tolerant kidney transplant recipients. Using immunoSEQ multiplex PCR, the repertoire was profiled, and TCRdb retains in-frame clones only, with some absent. In total, the table holds roughly 48,000 clones. Here the sequenced sample was CD4+ T cells from blood, taken before the transplant. These TCRs come from a human donor who received a combined kidney and bone marrow transplant.

A remark on this clone: The sequence runs out 3 residues before the end of the CDR3; the remainder is reconstructed from the germline J gene. The chain uses TRBV7-9 and TRBJ2-3; no clear D. CDR3 length: 14 residues. Germline CDR1 reads SEHNR; CDR2 reads FQNEAQ (reference sequence). Trimming left V 8 bases short and J 4 bases short, with 16 bases between. This CDR3 is CASLETSPPDTQYF. CDR3 bases read: TGTGCCAGCTTAGAGACAAGCCCCCCAGATACG.

Points on this clone: The read halts 3 residues ahead of the CDR3 end, with the missing end drawn from the germline J gene. The chain joins TRBV10-3 to TRBJ2-7, with TRBD1 matching over 11 bases. This CDR3 has 14 residues. Germline V gene data show CDR1 as ENHRY and CDR2 as SYGVKD. With V trimmed by 6 bases and J by 3 bases, 4 bases remained unmatched. The covered CDR3 bases are TGTGCCATCAGCCCGGGACAGGGGGTCTACGAG. Translated, it gives CAISPGQGVYE. In full, the CDR3 is CAISPGQGVYEQYF.

Remarks on this clone: Read data end 3 residues before the CDR3 end; the end is taken from the germline J gene. The rearrangement joins TRBV30 to TRBJ1-6, with a weak D call TRBD1 (5 bases). Trimming cost V 1 base and J 4 bases, with 14 bases left between them. The CDR3 is 16 amino acids. CDR1 and CDR2 from the germline V gene are GTSNPN and SVGIG (reference sequence). The CDR3 reads CAWSAIWTTYNSPLHF. The sequenced part of the CDR3 DNA is TGTGCCTGGAGTGCAATTTGGACAACTTATAATTCACCC.

CDR3 sequence: CASRRAGEVTDTQYF. The sequenced CDR3 bases are TGTGCCAGTAGACGAGCGGGAGAGGTGACAGATACG. The chain has TRBV19 and TRBJ2-3; TRBD2 aligns across 8 bases. The read terminates 3 residues before the CDR3 end, so the remaining end is supplied by the germline J gene. Trimming took 6 bases from V and 3 from J; bases not matched to a gene: 8. The CDR3 is made up of 15 amino acids. From germline, CDR1 is LNHDA and CDR2 SQIVND (reference sequence).

Remarks on this clone: Read coverage stops 3 residues before the CDR3 terminus; the germline J gene supplies the remainder. The chain recombines TRBV19 with TRBJ1-5; TRBD1 agrees at 8 bases. The CDR3 runs 14 residues. The V gene end was trimmed by 4 bases and the J gene end by 7 bases; junction bases not matched to a gene: 6. Germline V gene data show CDR1 as LNHDA and CDR2 as SQIVND (reference sequence). CDR3 DNA, as far as it was read: TGTGCCAGTAGTACCTCAGGGGGCGGGCAGCCC. Its protein product is CASSTSGGGQP. The entire CDR3 reads CASSTSGGGQPQHF. The complete variable domain, with remaining parts taken from reference TRBV19 and TRBJ1-5, reads DGGITQSPKYLFRKEGQNVTLSCEQNLNHDAMYWYRQDPGQGLRLIYYSQIVNDFQKGDIAEGYSVSREKKESFPLTVTSAQKNPTAFYLCASSTSGGGQPQHFGDGTRLSIL.

A remark on this clone: The CDR3 end lies 3 residues beyond the end of the read and is filled in from the germline J gene. The chain joins TRBV28 to TRBJ2-6; D perhaps matches TRBD2 (6 bases). The ends were cut back, 9 bases at V and 4 bases at J, with 13 bases in the middle. This CDR3 spans 14 amino acids. CDR1 MDHEN and CDR2 SYDVKM come from the germline V gene. The CDR3 region is CASSSGRGANVLTF. The CDR3 bases that were read are TGTGCCAGTTCTTCAGGGAGGGGGGCCAACGTC.

Of note for this clone: The CDR3 extends 3 residues past the end of the read, so its final part is completed from the germline J gene. The chain uses TRBV6-2 or TRBV6-3 and TRBJ2-7, with TRBD1 matching over 9 bases. Trimming took 0 bases from V and 3 from J; bases not matched to a gene: 3. Germline values: CDR1 MNHEY, CDR2 SVGEGT. This CDR3 comprises 15 residues. CDR3 sequence: CASSYSTGGVYEQYF. The sequenced part of the CDR3 DNA is TGTGCCAGCAGTTACTCTACAGGGGGCGTCTACGAG.

Comment on this clone: The read comes to an end 3 residues before the CDR3 does, leaving the germline J gene to fill in the end. The rearrangement links TRBV6-2 or TRBV6-3 to TRBJ2-7; 10 nucleotides match TRBD2. From germline, CDR1 is MNHEY and CDR2 SVGEGT. J gave up 0 bases and V 5 bases, and 4 bases lay outside the gene matches. The CDR3 extends over 15 amino acids. The CDR3 region is CASSPASGSSYEQYF. The DNA read from the CDR3 is TGTGCCAGCAGTCCCGCTAGCGGGAGCTCCTACGAG.

In regard to this clone: With the read ending 3 residues before the CDR3 end, the germline J gene is used to fill in that end. The gene calls are TRBV6-2 or TRBV6-3 and TRBJ2-4; the D gene is possibly TRBD1 (6 bases). The CDR3 is 14 amino acids. The ends were cut back, 5 bases at V and 1 base at J, with 9 bases in the middle. Germline V lookup: CDR1 MNHEY, CDR2 SVGEGT. CDR3 residues: CASSADRAKNIQYF. The sequenced part of the CDR3 DNA is TGTGCCAGCAGTGCCGACAGGGCCAAAAACATT.

Concerning this clone itself: The read terminates 3 residues before the CDR3 end, so the remaining end is supplied by the germline J gene. V usage is TRBV5-1 and J usage is TRBJ2-1, with 7 positions matching TRBD1. With 0 bases clipped from V and 2 bases from J, the junction kept 2 bases outside the gene matches. Germline values: CDR1 SGHRS, CDR2 YFSETQ. The CDR3 consists of 15 residues. CDR3 residues: CASSLGGTAYNEQFF. CDR3 DNA (partial): TGCGCCAGCAGCTTGGGTGGGACAGCCTACAATGAG.

The sequenced part of the CDR3 DNA is TGTGCCAGCAGCTTATGGGACAGGGCGGATCAGCCC. This gives the protein CASSLWDRADQP. The complete CDR3 protein is CASSLWDRADQPQHF. The chain couples TRBV7-2 to TRBJ1-5; TRBD1 aligns across 9 bases. The read stops 3 residues short of the end of the CDR3; the missing end is completed from the germline J gene. CDR3 length equals 15 residues. Germline V gene data show CDR1 as SGHTA and CDR2 as FQGNSA. V lost 2 bases and J lost 5; bases outside the gene matches: 4.

Comments on this clone: Germline and junction disagree at one end, which may indicate a read error. The sequenced fragment ends 3 residues before the CDR3 boundary, so the rest is inferred from the germline J gene. The chain uses TRBV6-1 and TRBJ1-1, with D tentatively TRBD1 (5 bases). The CDR3 loop spans 14 amino acids. Germline V gene sequence: CDR1 MNHNS, CDR2 SASEGT. The CDR3 here is CASREGHSLEEAFF. The CDR3 bases that were read are TGTGCCAGCAGAGAAGGACACAGTTTGGAGGAA.

For this clone: The read gets to within 3 residues of the CDR3 end, and the germline J gene fills in the rest. The gene calls are TRBV7-2 and TRBJ2-2, with 7 bases matching TRBD2. J lost 5 bases, V lost 4 bases, and 7 bases had no gene match. Germline-derived CDR1 and CDR2 are SGHTA and FQGNSA. The CDR3 length is 15 residues. The DNA read from the CDR3 is TGTGCCAGCAGCTCGGGGGGAGCGAGGACCGGGGAG. Its translation: CASSSGGARTGE. The whole CDR3 sequence is CASSSGGARTGELFF.

About this clone itself: The sequence runs out 3 residues before the end of the CDR3; the remainder is reconstructed from the germline J gene. This chain uses TRBV10-3 with TRBJ2-7; the match to TRBD2 covers 12 bases. Looked up from germline, CDR1 is ENHRY and CDR2 is SYGVKD. V shed 8 bases and J 5 bases; nucleotides not matched to a gene: 7. CDR3 size: 14 residues. Incomplete CDR3 DNA: TGTGCCATCGGGCTAGCGGGAGGGCTCCACGAG. Its protein product is CAIGLAGGLHE. The full CDR3 protein is CAIGLAGGLHEQYF.

Concerning this clone: The read terminates 3 residues ahead of where the CDR3 ends, so the germline J gene completes it. The chain combines TRBV19 with TRBJ2-1, with D hard to call. Trimming pared 2 bases from V and 0 bases from J, leaving 14 bases between. CDR1 is LNHDA, CDR2 SQIVND, per germline (reference sequence). CDR3 length: 17 amino acids. The CDR3 bases that were read are TGTGCCAGTAGTATAACTCATGTTACCCACTCCTACAATGAG. Translated: CASSITHVTHSYNE. The CDR3 in full is CASSITHVTHSYNEQFF.

As concerns this clone: The read ends 3 residues shy of where the CDR3 ends; the end is completed using the germline J gene. V usage is TRBV18 and J usage is TRBJ1-1; 8 bases line up with TRBD1. Per germline, CDR1 KGHSH and CDR2 LQKENI. The CDR3 extends over 13 amino acids. J lost 5 bases, V lost 6 bases, and 5 bases had no gene match. CDR3 sequence: CASSQGARTEAFF. CDR3 bases read: TGTGCCAGCTCCCAGGGGGCAAGGACTGAA.

Remarks on this clone: The sequence runs out 3 residues before the end of the CDR3; the remainder is reconstructed from the germline J gene. This chain links TRBV29-1 with TRBJ2-3; tentative D call: TRBD2 (5 bases). CDR1 and CDR2 (germline): SQVTM, ANQGSEA. The length of the CDR3 is 12 residues. CDR3 bases read: TGCATAGCGAGCCATAGCACAGATACG. Its protein is CIASHSTDT. The full CDR3 protein reads CIASHSTDTQYF.